A selection of T cell receptor beta chains follows, all from one sample in a study of cytomegalovirus exposure and HLA in healthy donors. Profiling relied on immunoSEQ multiplex PCR, and the TCRdb table lists in-frame clones only, not all of them. The sample contains over 55,000 clones, 70% of which appear only once. Sequenced sample: PBMCs. These TCRs come from a woman aged 50 to 60 in good health and CMV-seropositive. Both conserved end residues are part of each CDR3. D genes are given only for firm matches. Clone sizes are given selectively: once, few, many, or a class where the clone is expanded.

J	size	D	V	DNA	CDR3
TRBJ2-5	NA	NA	TRBV30	TGTGCCTGGAGGGCCCGGGGGGCCCTGGGAGAGACCCAGTACTTC	CAWRARGALGETQYF
TRBJ2-1	NA	TRBD2	TRBV6-1	TGTGCCAGCAGTGAAGCGCTGACTAGCGCCTACAATGAGCAGTTCTTC	CASSEALTSAYNEQFF
TRBJ2-5	once	TRBD1	TRBV7-9	TGTGCCAGCAGTATACCCGGGACAGGGTTGCAAGAGACCCAGTACTTC	CASSIPGTGLQETQYF
TRBJ1-5	NA	TRBD1	TRBV28	TGTGCCAGCAGTCTAGGACAGGGGGGAAATCAGCCCCAGCATTTT	CASSLGQGGNQPQHF
TRBJ2-3	few	NA	TRBV10-3	TGTGCCATCCGTCGCGGGAAGGCTAGCACAGATACGCAGTATTTT	CAIRRGKASTDTQYF
TRBJ2-3	few	TRBD2	TRBV18	TGTGCCAGCTCACCACTTCTAGCGGGGACCCTCACAGATACGCAGTATTTT	CASSPLLAGTLTDTQYF
TRBJ1-1	few	NA	TRBV4-2	TGTGCCAGCAGCCAAGATTGGCAGGGCTCTGAAGCTTTCTTT	CASSQDWQGSEAFF
TRBJ1-4	NA	TRBD1	TRBV30	TGTGCCTGGAGTCCTTGGACAGGGACTAATGAAAAACTGTTTTTT	CAWSPWTGTNEKLFF
TRBJ1-5	NA	NA	TRBV19	TGTGCCAGTAGTATTCAGGGCCTGGATCAGTTACGGCCCCAGCATTTT	CASSIQGLDQLRPQHF
TRBJ1-1	NA	NA	TRBV7-6	TGTGCCAGCAGCTTACTGGCGACAGCAGCCTCTGAAGCTTTCTTT	CASSLLATAASEAFF
TRBJ1-2	NA	NA	TRBV28	TGTGCCAGCTTGGACAGTGGGTTTGGCTACACCTTC	CASLDSGFGYTF